This record concerns one T cell receptor (beta chain) sequence. This entry comes from a study of cytomegalovirus exposure and HLA in healthy donors. Study at large: The use of the same platform for the 100 to 150 validation repertoires and the roughly 630 first-cohort repertoires was reported by a later analysis.

Some clones are missing from TCRdb's copy, which holds only in-frame ones; the method was immunoSEQ multiplex PCR. This sample has over 200,000 clones, with about nine tenths found just once. This receptor was obtained from a woman between 18 and 29 years old in good health and CMV-seropositive. The sequenced sample consisted of PBMCs.

For the CDR3, the DNA is TGTGCCAGCAGTTTCGGGGAGGGAGGCTACGAGCAGTACTTC. This codes for CASSFGEGGYEQYF. The chain couples TRBV6-6 to TRBJ2-7, with TRBD2 matching over 7 bases. Germline V gene lookup returns CDR1 MNHNY and CDR2 SVGAGI (reference sequence). The trim removed 4 bases at V and 3 bases at J, leaving 6 bases unmatched. The length of the CDR3 is 14 residues.